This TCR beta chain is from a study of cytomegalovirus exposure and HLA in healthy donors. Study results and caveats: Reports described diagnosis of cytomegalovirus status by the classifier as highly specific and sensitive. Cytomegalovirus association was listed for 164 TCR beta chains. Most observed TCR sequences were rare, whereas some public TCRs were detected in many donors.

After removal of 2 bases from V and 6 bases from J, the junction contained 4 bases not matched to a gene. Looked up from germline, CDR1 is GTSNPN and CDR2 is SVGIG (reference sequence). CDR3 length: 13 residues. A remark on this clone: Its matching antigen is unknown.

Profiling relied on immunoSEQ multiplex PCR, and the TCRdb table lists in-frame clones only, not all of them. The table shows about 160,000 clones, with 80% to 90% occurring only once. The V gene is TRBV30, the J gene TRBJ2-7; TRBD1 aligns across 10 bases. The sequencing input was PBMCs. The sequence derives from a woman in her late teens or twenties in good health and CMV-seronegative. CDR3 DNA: TGTGCCTGGAGTAGGACAGGGGGGCTCGAGCAGTACTTC. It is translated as CAWSRTGGLEQYF.